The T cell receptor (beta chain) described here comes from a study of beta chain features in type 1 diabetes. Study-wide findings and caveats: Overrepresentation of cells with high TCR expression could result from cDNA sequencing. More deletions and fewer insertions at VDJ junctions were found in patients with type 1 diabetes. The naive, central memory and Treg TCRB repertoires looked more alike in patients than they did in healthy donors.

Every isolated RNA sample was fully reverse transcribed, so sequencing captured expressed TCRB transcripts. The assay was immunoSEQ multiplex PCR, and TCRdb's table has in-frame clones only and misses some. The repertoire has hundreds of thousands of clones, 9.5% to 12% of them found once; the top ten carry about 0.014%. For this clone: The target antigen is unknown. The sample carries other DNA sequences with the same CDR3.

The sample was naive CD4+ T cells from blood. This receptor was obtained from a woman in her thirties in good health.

In nucleotides, the CDR3 is TGTGCCTGGAGCTATCGAGGGAATCAGCCCCAGCATTTT. As protein: CAWSYRGNQPQHF. The chain carries TRBV30 and TRBJ1-5; no clear D. V lost 3 bases and J lost 4, with 10 bases in between. Germline assignment: CDR1 GTSNPN and CDR2 SVGIG (reference sequence). The length of the CDR3 is 13 residues.